This T cell receptor beta chain was profiled in a study of CD8+CD57+ T cells in acquired aplastic anemia. For the study at large: Mean yield of DNA from sorted CD4+ and CD8+ cells was about 3.2 ug.

Genomic DNA constituted the template upon which TCR beta VDJ and CDR3 profiling was performed. A single record per CDR3 protein comes from TCRdb applying MiXCR to the reads. The sample holds 75,000 to 90,000 distinct CDR3 sequences, over 35% seen once. This clonotype has at least ten counts. Its specificity is unknown. CDR1 and CDR2 from the germline V gene are PRHDT and FYEKMQ (reference sequence). CDR3 length equals 13 residues. V lost 3 bases and J lost 7, with 7 bases in between. Broader study findings: Comparison of patients with controls identified roughly 30 shared CD8+ CDR3 sequences.

The chain links TRBV13 to TRBJ1-6; a possible D gene is TRBD1 (5 bases). Sequences were obtained from sorted CD4+, CD8+, or CD8+CD57+ T cells (not recorded which) from PBMCs. The clonotype comes from a human donor in good health, serving as a control. CDR3 sequence reads: CASSLRGNSPLHF. As DNA, the CDR3 is TGTGCCAGCAGCTTGAGGGGCAATTCACCCCTCCACTTT.